A single sample is the source of the 13 T cell receptor beta chains below, sequenced in a study of control samples from healthy donors and cancer patients. TCRdb keeps only in-frame clones here, not all; method: immunoSEQ multiplex PCR. This table holds tens of thousands of clones, approximately 91% found once. Specimen: blood. All receptors come from a woman aged 45-65 years in good health.

This chain links TRBV2 with TRBJ1-4; D perhaps matches TRBD1 (5 bases). Germline V gene sequence: CDR1 SNHLY, CDR2 FYNNEI. There are 14 residues in the CDR3. V was shortened by 6 bases and J by 4 bases, with 12 bases between the two germline ends. The CDR3 bases are TGTGCCAGCAGATGGGGGAAGGGTAATGAAAAACTGTTTTTT. This gives the protein CASRWGKGNEKLFF. Complete variable domain (other parts from reference TRBV2 and TRBJ1-4): EPEVTQTPSHQVTQMGQEVILRCVPISNHLYFYWYRQILGQKVEFLVSFYNNEISEKSEIFDDQFSVERPDGSNFTLKIRSTKLEDSAMYFCASRWGKGNEKLFFGSGTQLSVL.

CDR3 sequence: CASSPGTRLGEQYF. CDR3 sequence (DNA): TGTGCCAGCAGCCCCGGGACCCGCCTCGGCGAGCAGTACTTC. The chain recombines TRBV14 with TRBJ2-7, with D perhaps being TRBD1 or TRBD2 (5 bases each). Germline V gene lookup returns CDR1 SGHDN and CDR2 FVKESK. The CDR3 is 14 amino acids. Trimming stripped 4 bases from V and 6 bases from J, with 16 bases between.

Only one count was recorded for this clone. V and J are TRBV5-8 and TRBJ1-5, with a weak D call TRBD1 (6 bases). V lost 0 bases and J 0 bases, leaving 10 bases between the germline ends. The CDR3 runs to 16 residues. Per the germline V gene, CDR1 is SGHTS and CDR2 is YDEGEE. Here the CDR3 reads CASSLGTDFSNQPQHF. CDR3 bases: TGTGCCAGCAGCTTGGGGACAGATTTTAGCAATCAGCCCCAGCATTTT.

J is TRBJ2-2 and V is TRBV12-3 or TRBV12-4; no clear D gene. CDR3 length: 12 amino acids. Trimming left V 5 bases short and J 5 bases short, with 6 bases between. The CDR3 protein is CASSLFTGELFF. The DNA for the CDR3 is TGTGCCAGCAGTCTATTTACCGGGGAGCTGTTTTTT.

The chain recombines TRBV3-1 (or the pseudogene TRBV3-2) with TRBJ1-6; TRBD1 might be the D (5 bases). The CDR3 sequence is 13 residues long. The V end was cut by 7 bases, the J end by 7 bases, with 11 bases between. Per the germline V gene, CDR1 is LGHDT and CDR2 is YNNKEL (reference sequence). DNA of the CDR3: TGTGCCAGCAAAGAGACAGAAAATTCACCCCTCCACTTT. The encoded protein is CASKETENSPLHF.

This chain joins TRBV11-2 and TRBJ1-1; D is undetermined. CDR1 and CDR2 from the germline V gene are SGHAT and FQNNGV. The CDR3 is 14 amino acids. V lost 5 bases to trimming and J lost 5 bases, with 15 bases between them. This CDR3 is CASSARVPRTEAFF. In DNA form, the CDR3 reads TGTGCCAGCAGCGCAAGAGTCCCCCGGACTGAAGCTTTCTTT.

The table lists this clone with a count of one. The chain links TRBV12-5 to TRBJ1-2; D unclear. The CDR3 totals 17 residues. V dropped 7 bases and J dropped 6 bases, with 27 bases sitting between them. The germline V gene has CDR1 LGHNT and CDR2 FRNRAP. The CDR3 sequence: CASVATILTGLRNGYTF. The CDR3 DNA reads as TGTGCTAGTGTCGCCACGATTCTTACCGGTTTAAGGAATGGCTACACCTTC.

The chain is built from TRBV19 and TRBJ1-4, with D maybe TRBD1 (5 bases). CDR3 size: 15 residues. Germline V gives CDR1 LNHDA, CDR2 SQIVND (reference sequence). V was trimmed by 0 bases and J by 4 bases, leaving 9 bases between them. The CDR3 loop is CASSIEDTYNEKLFF. Written as DNA, the CDR3 is TGTGCCAGTAGTATAGAGGACACTTATAATGAAAAACTGTTTTTT.

Turning to this clone: One junction end disagrees with the germline gene, perhaps due to a read error. The V gene is TRBV24-1, the J gene TRBJ2-3, with D maybe TRBD1 (5 bases). The length of the CDR3 is 11 residues. CDR1 and CDR2 (germline): KGHDR, SFDVKD. In DNA form, the CDR3 reads TGTGCCACAAGTGGGGCGGATACGCAGTATTTT. Residues: CATSGADTQYF.

This chain joins TRBV7-9 and TRBJ2-7; no firm D call. This CDR3 contains 12 residues. Looked up from germline, CDR1 is SEHNR and CDR2 is FQNEAQ (reference sequence). Trimming took off 1 base at V and 6 bases at J, with 7 bases between the two ends. The CDR3 DNA sequence: TGTGCCAGCAGCTTAGAGATGGCCGAGCAGTACTTC. This translates into CASSLEMAEQYF.

The DNA for the CDR3 is TGTGCCAGCAGCGTAGAGCAGGGTAAAAAGTTCTTC. Residues: CASSVEQGKKFF. The chain couples TRBV9 to TRBJ2-1, with D maybe TRBD1 (5 bases). Trimming pared 0 bases from V and 14 bases from J, leaving 12 bases between. Germline V gene sequence: CDR1 SGDLS, CDR2 YYNGEE. The CDR3 has 12 amino acids.

CDR3 in amino acids: CACGGDKNTGELFF. The CDR3 DNA reads TGTGCCTGTGGCGGGGACAAGAACACCGGGGAGCTGTTTTTT. The V and J genes are TRBV30 and TRBJ2-2, with D tentatively TRBD1 or TRBD2 (6 bases each). CDR3 size: 14 residues. In germline, CDR1 is GTSNPN, CDR2 SVGIG (reference sequence). Between the trimmed V and J ends, which lost 6 bases and 1 base, there was a span of 12 bases.

This chain joins TRBV9 and TRBJ2-3, with 9 bases identical to TRBD2. Germline-derived CDR1 and CDR2 are SGDLS and YYNGEE. The CDR3 is 17 residues long. The V segment lost 0 bases and the J segment 4 bases; nucleotides outside the gene matches: 9. CDR3 coding DNA: TGTGCCAGCAGCGTAGAAACTCTAGCGGGGATCTCAGATACGCAGTATTTT. This sequence encodes CASSVETLAGISDTQYF.